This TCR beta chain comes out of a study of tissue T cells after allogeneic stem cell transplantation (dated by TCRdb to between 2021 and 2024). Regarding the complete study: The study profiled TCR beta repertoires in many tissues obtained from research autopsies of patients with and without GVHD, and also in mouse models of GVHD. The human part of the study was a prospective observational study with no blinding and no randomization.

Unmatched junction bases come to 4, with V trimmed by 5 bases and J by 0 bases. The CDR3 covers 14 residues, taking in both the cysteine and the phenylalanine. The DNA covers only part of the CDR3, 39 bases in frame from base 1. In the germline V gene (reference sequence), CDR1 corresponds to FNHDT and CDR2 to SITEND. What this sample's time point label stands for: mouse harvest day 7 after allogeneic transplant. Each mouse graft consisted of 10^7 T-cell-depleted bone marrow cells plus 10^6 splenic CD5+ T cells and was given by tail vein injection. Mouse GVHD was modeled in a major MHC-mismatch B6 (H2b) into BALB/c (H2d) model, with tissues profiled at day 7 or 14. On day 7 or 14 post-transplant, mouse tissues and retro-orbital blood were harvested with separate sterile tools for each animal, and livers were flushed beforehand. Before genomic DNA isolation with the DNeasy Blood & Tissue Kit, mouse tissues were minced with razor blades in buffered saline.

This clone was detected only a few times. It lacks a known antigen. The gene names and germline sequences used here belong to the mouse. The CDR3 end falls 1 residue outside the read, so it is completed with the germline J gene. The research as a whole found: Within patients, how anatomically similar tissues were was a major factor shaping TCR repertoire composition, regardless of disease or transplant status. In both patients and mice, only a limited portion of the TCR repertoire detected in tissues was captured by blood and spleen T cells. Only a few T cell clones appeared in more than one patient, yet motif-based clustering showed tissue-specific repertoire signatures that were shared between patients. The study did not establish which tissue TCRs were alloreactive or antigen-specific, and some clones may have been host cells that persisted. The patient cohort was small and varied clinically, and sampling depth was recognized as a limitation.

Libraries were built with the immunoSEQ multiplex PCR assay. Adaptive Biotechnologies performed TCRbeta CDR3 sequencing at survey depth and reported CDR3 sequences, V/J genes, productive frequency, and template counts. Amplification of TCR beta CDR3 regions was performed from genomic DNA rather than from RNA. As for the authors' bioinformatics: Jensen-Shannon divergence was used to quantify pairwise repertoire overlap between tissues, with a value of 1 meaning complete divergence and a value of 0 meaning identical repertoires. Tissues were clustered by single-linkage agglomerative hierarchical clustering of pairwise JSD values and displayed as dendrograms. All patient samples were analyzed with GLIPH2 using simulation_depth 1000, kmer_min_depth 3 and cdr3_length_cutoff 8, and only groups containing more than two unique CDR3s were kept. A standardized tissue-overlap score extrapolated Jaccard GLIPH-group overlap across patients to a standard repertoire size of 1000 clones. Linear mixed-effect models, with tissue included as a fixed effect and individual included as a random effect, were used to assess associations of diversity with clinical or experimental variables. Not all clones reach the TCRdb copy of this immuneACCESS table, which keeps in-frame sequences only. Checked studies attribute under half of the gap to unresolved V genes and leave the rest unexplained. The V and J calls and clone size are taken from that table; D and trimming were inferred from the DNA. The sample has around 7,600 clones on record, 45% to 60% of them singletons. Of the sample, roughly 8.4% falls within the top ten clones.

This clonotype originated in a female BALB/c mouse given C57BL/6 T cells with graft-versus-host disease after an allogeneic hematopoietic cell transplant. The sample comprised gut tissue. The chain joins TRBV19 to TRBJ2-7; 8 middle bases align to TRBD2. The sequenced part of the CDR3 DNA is TGTGCCAGCAGCAGACTGGGGAGCTCCTATGAACAGTAC. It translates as CASSRLGSSYEQY. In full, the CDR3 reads CASSRLGSSYEQYF.